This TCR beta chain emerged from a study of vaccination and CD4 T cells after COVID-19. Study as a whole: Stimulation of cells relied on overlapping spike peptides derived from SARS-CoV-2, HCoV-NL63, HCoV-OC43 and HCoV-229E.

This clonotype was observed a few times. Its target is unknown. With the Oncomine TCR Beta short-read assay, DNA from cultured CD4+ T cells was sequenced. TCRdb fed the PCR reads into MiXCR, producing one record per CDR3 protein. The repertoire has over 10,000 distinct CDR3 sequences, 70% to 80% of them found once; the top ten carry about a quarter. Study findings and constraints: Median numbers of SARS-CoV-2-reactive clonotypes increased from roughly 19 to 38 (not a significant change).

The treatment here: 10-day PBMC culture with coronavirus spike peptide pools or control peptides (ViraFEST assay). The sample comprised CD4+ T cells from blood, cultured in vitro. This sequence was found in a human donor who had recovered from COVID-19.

The CDR3 sequence is CASSQDLLFPVGYTF. Here the CDR3 DNA reads TGCGCCAGCAGCCAAGACCTGTTATTTCCAGTCGGCTACACCTTC. The rearrangement joins TRBV4-3 to TRBJ1-2, with D unclear. V gave up 0 bases and J gave up 8 bases, with 16 bases separating them. Germline CDR1 and CDR2: LGHNA and YSLEER. The CDR3 sequence is 15 residues long.